The 14 T cell receptor beta chains below were found in one sample sequenced in a study of blood T cells in healthy people across ages. PCR was performed a second time for about 6 to 12 cycles using a sample-barcoded 5' primer and a J-beta primer mix. TCRdb recomputed calls from the 5' RACE reads with MiXCR, one row per CDR3 protein. The sample carries around 1,000,000 distinct CDR3 sequences, under 30% recorded once. The same data also contributed to another study, on T cells of mothers and their children.

The sample consisted of blood. The origin of the receptors is a girl aged 2 to 10 in good health.

This chain links TRBV6-1 with TRBJ1-2; the D is unclear. The CDR3 totals 16 residues. Germline V gene data show CDR1 as MNHNS and CDR2 as SASEGT. V lost 6 bases, J lost 2 bases, and 19 bases lay in between. CDR3 protein: CASSTQSGFTNYGYTF. The DNA for the CDR3 is TGTGCCAGCAGCACCCAGTCAGGTTTCACCAACTATGGCTACACCTTC.

V and J are TRBV28 and TRBJ2-5; D is undetermined. The J call may be mistaken, given a closer DNA end match to TRBJ2-1. This CDR3 comprises 13 residues. Germline V gene data show CDR1 as MDHEN and CDR2 as SYDVKM. The CDR3 reads CASSIGLDHEQFF. The DNA of the CDR3 is TGTGCCAGCAGCATCGGCCTAGACCATGAGCAGTTCTTC.

At least ten counts were recorded for this clonotype. The chain couples TRBV7-3 to TRBJ2-3; 12 positions agree with TRBD2. Losses at the gene ends were 6 bases for V and 4 bases for J; bases not matched to a gene: 8. This CDR3 comprises 16 residues. Germline V gene lookup returns CDR1 SGHTA and CDR2 FQGTGA. CDR3: CASSLSLAGGADTQYF. CDR3 nucleotides: TGTGCCAGCAGTCTCTCCCTAGCGGGAGGGGCAGATACGCAGTATTTT.

This clonotype was seen a few times. The rearrangement links TRBV4-3 to TRBJ2-3; D may match TRBD1 or TRBD2 (5 bases each). The CDR3 spans 16 residues. V was trimmed by 0 bases and J by 0 bases, leaving 10 bases between them. Germline loops: CDR1 LGHNA, CDR2 YSLEER. The CDR3 loop reads CASSQDGRESTDTQYF. The CDR3 DNA follows: TGCGCCAGCAGCCAAGATGGCAGGGAGAGCACAGATACGCAGTATTTT.

This clonotype was counted only a few times. The chain employs TRBV3-1 and TRBJ2-5; tentatively, D is TRBD1 or TRBD2 (5 bases each). The DNA matches TRBJ2-7 better at its end, which makes the J call doubtful. This CDR3 has 15 amino acids. CDR1 and CDR2 from the germline V gene are LGHDT and YNNKEL (reference sequence). This chain's CDR3 is CASSQYGTDYYEQYF. The CDR3 nucleotides are TGTGCCAGCAGCCAATATGGGACCGACTACTACGAGCAGTACTTC.

Comment on this clonotype: An end of the junction does not agree with germline; a read error may underlie this. This chain joins TRBV7-8 and TRBJ2-5; 10 bases agree with TRBD1. The CDR3 covers 12 residues. CDR1 SGHVS and CDR2 FQNEAQ come from the germline V gene. The CDR3 is CASSLAGTGEFF. CDR3 in DNA: TGTGCCAGCAGCTTAGCGGGGACAGGGGAGTTCTTC. Filled out from reference TRBV7-8 and TRBJ2-5, the complete variable domain reads GAGVSQSPRYKVAKRGQDVALRCDPISGHVSLFWYQQALGQGPEFLTYFQNEAQLDKSGLPSDRFFAERPEGSVSTLKIQRTQQEDSAVYLCASSLAGTGEFFGPGTRLLVL.

The sample holds one count of this clonotype. The rearrangement uses TRBV20-1 and TRBJ1-1; no reliable D call. The CDR3 runs 12 residues. Trimming stripped 5 bases from V and 11 bases from J, with 18 bases between. Germline V gene sequence: CDR1 DFQATT, CDR2 SNEGSKA (reference sequence). CDR3 residues: CSASIFQVPAFF. CDR3 in DNA: TGCAGTGCTTCCATATTTCAGGTCCCCGCTTTCTTT.

This clonotype was counted a single time. This chain joins TRBV4-1 and TRBJ2-7; 13 bases fit TRBD2. Germline V gives CDR1 MGHRA, CDR2 YSYEKL. This CDR3 is 15 amino acids long. Trimming took 1 base from V and 4 from J; bases not matched to a gene: 1. The CDR3 bases are TGCGCCAGCAGCCAAGGGGGACTAGCGGGATACGAGCAGTACTTC. Translation gives CASSQGGLAGYEQYF.

The chain carries TRBV6-1 and TRBJ2-7; D not resolved. V shed 10 bases and J shed 3 bases, with 10 bases lying between them. The CDR3 spans 11 residues. Per the germline V gene, CDR1 is MNHNS and CDR2 is SASEGT. CDR3 in DNA: TGTGCCACATATGGGGTCTACGAGCAGTACTTC. Protein product: CATYGVYEQYF.

A few counts support this clonotype. J is TRBJ2-7 and V is TRBV21-1. TRBV21-1 is a listed pseudogene. The CDR3 runs 13 residues. The CDR3 reads CASGSGISYEQYF. Written as DNA, the CDR3 is TGTGCCAGCGGCAGCGGCATCTCCTACGAGCAGTACTTC.

This clonotype occurred a few times. J is TRBJ2-7 and V is TRBV4-2; 7 nucleotides match TRBD2. The CDR3 length is 16 residues. V was clipped by 4 bases and J by 6 bases; unmatched bases: 15. Germline V gene lookup returns CDR1 LGHNA and CDR2 YNFKEQ. CDR3 residues: CASSRDPYSGSGEQYF. Written as DNA, the CDR3 is TGTGCCAGCAGCCGCGACCCCTATAGCGGGTCGGGCGAGCAGTACTTC.

This clonotype showed up just a few times. The chain has TRBV28 and TRBJ2-7, with D tentatively TRBD2 (6 bases). The CDR3 has 14 residues. Germline V gene data show CDR1 as MDHEN and CDR2 as SYDVKM. V lost 3 bases and J 6 bases, leaving 15 bases between the germline ends. This CDR3 is CASSFPGGEFEQYF. The CDR3 nucleotides read TGTGCCAGCAGTTTCCCCGGAGGGGAGTTCGAGCAGTACTTC.

This clonotype was counted only a few times. The rearrangement joins TRBV29-1 to TRBJ1-3; D is unclear. The germline CDR1 and CDR2 sequences are SQVTM and ANQGSEA. Trimming removed 7 bases from V and 0 bases from J, with 16 bases in between. The CDR3 runs 15 residues. CDR3 in DNA: TGCAGCGGTGTCGGCAGATCGAGCTCTGGAAACACCATATATTTT. It yields the protein CSGVGRSSSGNTIYF.

This sequence joins TRBV28 and TRBJ1-6, with TRBD1 matching 7 bases. The CDR3 contains 15 residues. The trim removed 6 bases at V and 17 bases at J, leaving 19 bases unmatched. Germline V lookup: CDR1 MDHEN, CDR2 SYDVKM. The DNA of the CDR3 is TGTGCCAGCAGAGCATCCGACAGGGAGATAATTCGGTTCCACTTT. It yields the protein CASRASDREIIRFHF. The full variable domain, with the rest looked up from reference TRBV28 and TRBJ1-6, is DVKVTQSSRYLVKRTGEKVFLECVQDMDHENMFWYRQDPGLGLRLIYFSYDVKMKEKGDIPEGYSVSREKKERFSLILESASTNQTSMYLCASRASDREIIRFHFGNGTRLTVT.